This entry is about one T cell receptor beta chain. The sample is drawn from a study of cytomegalovirus exposure and HLA in healthy donors. Per germline, CDR1 LNHDA and CDR2 SQIVND (reference sequence). This CDR3 region has 13 residues. Germline trimming cut 10 bases from V and 0 bases from J; bases unmatched to any gene: 5. Only in-frame clones appear in the TCRdb table, and some are missing; sequencing was by immunoSEQ multiplex PCR. This table has about 340,000 clones, roughly 89% appearing once. The sequence was obtained from a woman aged 18-35 years in good health and CMV-seronegative. Sequencing was done on a sample of PBMCs. The chain employs TRBV19 and TRBJ2-5; TRBD2 agrees at 7 bases. CDR3 sequence: CATREGYQETQYF. In DNA form, the CDR3 reads TGTGCCACTAGGGAGGGGTACCAAGAGACCCAGTACTTC.